What follows is one T cell receptor (beta chain) and its context. Its antigen remains unknown. This beta chain was picked up by a library intended for alpha chains and is off target, so its count carries little meaning. TCRdb re-analysed the 5' RACE reads in MiXCR, keeping a single row per CDR3 protein. The sample yields about 19,000 distinct CDR3 sequences, roughly 10% seen once. This sample stems from a study of spatial heterogeneity in lung cancer. Trimming pared 0 bases from V and 2 bases from J, leaving 19 bases between. The CDR3 totals 18 residues. Germline V gene data show CDR1 as SGHTA and CDR2 as FQGTGA. General study findings and limits: It was found that expanded intratumoral alpha and beta TCR counts tracked tumor mutation counts.

The time point here: sample taken at primary tumor resection. The V call is TRBV7-3, the J call TRBJ1-1; D is unclear. The sequence was obtained from a female donor with early-stage non-small cell lung cancer. Specimen: lung tumor tissue, collected at surgery. The chain's CDR3 is CASSLTPQQRTVNTEAFF. CDR3 sequence (DNA): TGTGCCAGCAGCTTAACTCCACAGCAGCGGACGGTTAACACTGAAGCTTTCTTT.